This passage covers 18 T cell receptor beta chains from one sample sequenced in a study of blood T cell repertoires in COVID-19. The data were produced by immunoSEQ multiplex PCR, yet TCRdb's version contains in-frame clones alone and is incomplete. The profile shows about 190,000 clones, 88% of them singletons. The sequenced sample consisted of peripheral blood. The receptor set was obtained from a human donor in a cohort sampled during active COVID-19.

The count of this clone is one. This rearrangement joins TRBV10-3 to TRBJ1-5; 10 bases map to TRBD1. The V segment lost 0 bases and the J segment 1 base; nucleotides outside the gene matches: 3. The germline V gene has CDR1 ENHRY and CDR2 SYGVKD. CDR3 size: 17 residues. CDR3 in DNA: TGTGCCATCAGTGAGTCTCGGGGACAGGGGAGCAATCAGCCCCAGCATTTT. Translating it yields CAISESRGQGSNQPQHF.

This chain connects TRBV10-1 to TRBJ2-7; 10 nucleotides agree with TRBD2. This CDR3 contains 17 residues. Trimming at V came to 7 bases and at J to 6 bases, leaving 18 bases not matched to a gene. From germline, CDR1 is WNHNN and CDR2 SYGVQD (reference sequence). The CDR3 spells CASTLEREAGGPAEQYF. CDR3 DNA sequence: TGCGCCAGCACCCTCGAGCGGGAAGCGGGAGGGCCGGCCGAGCAGTACTTC.

This clone has only a few counts. J is TRBJ2-7 and V is TRBV10-3, with D perhaps TRBD2 (5 bases). The CDR3 loop spans 14 amino acids. V was trimmed by 2 bases and J by 9 bases, leaving 17 bases between them. Germline-derived CDR1 and CDR2 are ENHRY and SYGVKD. The CDR3 region has the DNA TGTGCCATCAGTGAGAAGGAGATGAGCGGACCGCAGTACTTC. It is translated as CAISEKEMSGPQYF.

The chain is built from TRBV6-5 and TRBJ1-6; TRBD1 matches 9 bases. The CDR3 runs to 15 residues. The germline V gene encodes CDR1 MNHEY and CDR2 SVGAGI. V was pared by 6 bases and J by 7 bases, with 7 bases of the junction left unmatched. CDR3 protein: CASRRRGQGNSPLHF. The CDR3 DNA sequence: TGTGCCAGCAGACGAAGGGGACAGGGAAATTCACCCCTCCACTTT.

The genes are TRBV10-3 and TRBJ2-1; TRBD2 agrees at 9 bases. Looked up from germline, CDR1 is ENHRY and CDR2 is SYGVKD. Trimming cost V 7 bases and J 8 bases; bases outside gene matches: 12. There are 15 residues in the CDR3. In DNA form, the CDR3 reads TGTGCCATCACCCCTGGGCTAGCGGGGTCCCATGAGCAGTTCTTC. Residues: CAITPGLAGSHEQFF.

The chain carries TRBV7-2 and TRBJ1-6; D not resolved. Per germline, CDR1 SGHTA and CDR2 FQGNSA. Trimming removed 5 bases at V and 6 bases at J, with 17 bases between. This CDR3 is built from 16 residues. CDR3 sequence reads: CASSPSSWTANSPLHF. The CDR3 coding sequence is TGTGCCAGCAGCCCTAGTTCCTGGACTGCTAATTCACCCCTCCACTTT.

This rearrangement joins TRBV9 to TRBJ2-7, with a weak D call TRBD2 (7 bases). V was trimmed by 3 bases and J by 1 base, leaving 14 bases between them. Germline values: CDR1 SGDLS, CDR2 YYNGEE. The CDR3 runs to 15 residues. CDR3 nucleotide sequence: TGTGCCAGCAGCGAGGGAGGGGGAGGGTCCTACGAGCAGTACTTC. Protein product: CASSEGGGGSYEQYF.

This chain connects TRBV7-9 to TRBJ2-3; 7 bases align to TRBD2. Germline CDR1 and CDR2: SEHNR and FQNEAQ (reference sequence). The CDR3 has 16 amino acids. V was pared by 5 bases and J by 2 bases, with 10 bases of the junction left unmatched. CDR3 DNA: TGTGCCAGCAGCCCCCCGGGAGGCCGGCTCACAGATACGCAGTATTTT. Protein product: CASSPPGGRLTDTQYF. Full variable domain (outside the CDR3, taken from reference TRBV7-9 and TRBJ2-3): DTGVSQNPRHKITKRGQNVTFRCDPISEHNRLYWYRQTLGQGPEFLTYFQNEAQLEKSRLLSDRFSAERPKGSFSTLEIQRTEQGDSAMYLCASSPPGGRLTDTQYFGPGTRLTVL.

The V and J genes are TRBV25-1 and TRBJ2-5; 11 bases agree with TRBD2. Trimming at V came to 6 bases and at J to 1 base, leaving 4 bases not matched to a gene. The CDR3 is 15 residues long. CDR1 is MGHDK, CDR2 SYGVNS, per germline. CDR3 sequence: CASSPGLAVQETQYF. DNA of the CDR3: TGTGCCAGCAGCCCGGGACTAGCGGTCCAAGAGACCCAGTACTTC. The whole variable domain, remainder taken from reference TRBV25-1 and TRBJ2-5, is EADIYQTPRYLVIGTGKKITLECSQTMGHDKMYWYQQDPGMELHLIHYSYGVNSTEKGDLSSESTVSRIRTEHFPLTLESARPSHTSQYLCASSPGLAVQETQYFGPGTRLLVL.

CDR3 bases: TGTGCCAGCAGTGAAGCCGGGAATCGCAACACCATATATTTT. Encoded protein: CASSEAGNRNTIYF. V gene TRBV2 combines with J gene TRBJ1-3; D unresolved. CDR1 is SNHLY, CDR2 FYNNEI, per germline. This CDR3 is 14 amino acids long. V was trimmed by 0 bases and J by 7 bases, leaving 10 bases between them.

There are a few counts of this clone. V usage is TRBV5-6 and J usage is TRBJ2-6; 11 bases are a match to TRBD2. Germline CDR1 is SGHDT and CDR2 is YYEEEE. Trimming took 4 bases from V and 3 from J; bases not matched to a gene: 9. The CDR3 totals 18 residues. This CDR3 reads CASSLTSGRPFGANVLTF. CDR3 in DNA: TGTGCCAGCAGCCTAACTAGCGGGAGACCGTTTGGGGCCAACGTCCTGACTTTC.

This rearrangement joins TRBV11-2 to TRBJ2-1; 8 nucleotides match TRBD1. V dropped 7 bases and J dropped 4; count of bases not matched to a gene: 12. This CDR3 contains 16 residues. Germline-derived CDR1 and CDR2 are SGHAT and FQNNGV. CDR3 protein: CASTISQGVTYNEQFF. For the CDR3, the DNA is TGTGCCAGCACCATCTCACAGGGGGTTACATACAATGAGCAGTTCTTC.

The gene calls are TRBV30 and TRBJ2-3; 10 bases match TRBD2. V trimming: 4 bases; J trimming: 2 bases; junction bases outside the gene matches: 12. The CDR3 extends over 17 amino acids. CDR1 is GTSNPN and CDR2 is SVGIG in the germline V gene (reference sequence). CDR3 amino acids: CAWKSWASGSFTDTQYF. In DNA, the CDR3 is TGTGCCTGGAAGTCGTGGGCTAGCGGGAGTTTCACAGATACGCAGTATTTT. The entire variable domain, with the rest obtained from reference TRBV30 and TRBJ2-3, is as follows: SQTIHQWPATLVQPVGSPLSLECTVEGTSNPNLYWYRQAAGRGLQLLFYSVGIGQISSEVPQNLSASRPQDRQFILSSKKLLLSDSGFYLCAWKSWASGSFTDTQYFGPGTRLTVL.

This clone was detected only once. V is TRBV3-1 (or the pseudogene TRBV3-2) and J is TRBJ1-1, with D tentatively TRBD1 (6 bases). In germline, CDR1 is LGHDT, CDR2 YNNKEL (reference sequence). The CDR3 runs 14 residues. Trimming took off 5 bases at V and 1 base at J, with 11 bases between the two ends. For the CDR3, the DNA is TGTGCCAGCAGCGCCCTGACAGGGAACACTGAAGCTTTCTTT. Amino acids: CASSALTGNTEAFF.

The chain employs TRBV30 and TRBJ1-1; TRBD1 aligns across 9 bases. Germline V lookup: CDR1 GTSNPN, CDR2 SVGIG (reference sequence). J gave up 3 bases and V 3 bases, and 17 bases lay outside the gene matches. The CDR3 has 18 amino acids. The CDR3 is CAWSLRWTGAGYDTEAFF. For the CDR3, the DNA is TGTGCCTGGAGCCTTAGGTGGACAGGGGCAGGGTATGACACTGAAGCTTTCTTT.

The chain couples TRBV4-3 to TRBJ1-1; D not certain. The germline V and J ends were trimmed by 3 bases and 11 bases, with 16 bases remaining between them. This CDR3 has 13 residues. The germline CDR1 and CDR2 sequences are LGHNA and YSLEER. CDR3 DNA sequence: TGCGCCAGCAGCCAGGCTGAAGCGGGTAAGGCTTTCTTT. Translating it yields CASSQAEAGKAFF.

V gene TRBV11-2 combines with J gene TRBJ2-1, with D maybe TRBD2 (5 bases). Germline-derived CDR1 and CDR2 are SGHAT and FQNNGV. This CDR3 has 14 residues. V was trimmed by 3 bases and J by 4 bases, leaving 10 bases between them. CDR3 region: CASSFRRGYNEQFF. The CDR3 DNA is TGTGCCAGCAGCTTTCGACGGGGATACAATGAGCAGTTCTTC.

This clone has just a few counts. The chain employs TRBV9 and TRBJ2-1, with unresolved D. This CDR3 is 13 amino acids long. V shed 0 bases and J shed 5 bases, with 6 bases lying between them. Germline assignment: CDR1 SGDLS and CDR2 YYNGEE. CDR3 region: CASSVGRNNEQFF. CDR3 bases: TGTGCCAGCAGCGTAGGTCGTAACAATGAGCAGTTCTTC.